This T cell receptor (beta chain) appears in the sequencing data of a study of T cell repertoires in cytomegalovirus infection. Overall study context: Indications of both CMV infection and matching HLA type were provided by public TCR beta signatures.

The CDR3 sequence is 15 residues long. The V gene lost 7 bases and the J gene lost 5 bases, with 19 bases spanning the gap. The germline CDR1 and CDR2 sequences are MNHNS and SASEGT. General study findings and limits: Cumulative public TCR beta family frequency identified carriers of CMV plus the relevant HLA. Dominant in the ex vivo response were TCR beta clonotypes restricted by HLA-C and specific for CMV.

Using its own MiXCR run on the reads, TCRdb lists one record per CDR3 protein. The sample carries around 450,000 distinct CDR3 sequences, roughly a third recorded once. This clonotype was found a few times. The antigen is unknown. Sequences were obtained from PBMCs. The TCR was taken from a human donor in good health (CMV status not recorded). Some clones in this sample may be carry-over from other donors' samples. The chain links TRBV6-1 to TRBJ2-3, with a tentative D call TRBD2 (7 bases). Written as DNA, the CDR3 is TGTGCCAGCACCCGCGGCGGGGGCCAGGGAGATACGCAGTATTTT. Its protein product is CASTRGGGQGDTQYF.